This TCR beta chain was documented in a study of early T cells in non-severe SARS-CoV-2 infection. V shed 0 bases and J shed 0 bases, with 15 bases lying between them. Germline-derived CDR1 and CDR2 are DFQATT and SNEGSKA (reference sequence). This CDR3 has 18 residues. TCRdb re-called the 5' RACE reads with MiXCR, one entry per CDR3 protein. The sample has approximately 98,000 distinct CDR3 sequences; 12% are singletons. Sample: whole blood. The chain has TRBV20-1 and TRBJ1-6; the D gene is possibly TRBD1 (6 bases). The source of this sequence is an adult who was a healthcare worker with PCR-confirmed SARS-CoV-2 infection or an uninfected control (not recorded which). The CDR3 sequence: CSARDPETGSSYNSPLHF. The CDR3 DNA reads as TGCAGTGCTAGAGATCCTGAAACAGGGAGCTCCTATAATTCACCCCTCCACTTT.